This T cell receptor (beta chain) was captured in a study of shared T cell receptors in the human thymus. Germline V lookup: CDR1 MNHEY, CDR2 SMNVEV (reference sequence). This CDR3 has 17 amino acids. Trimming at V came to 6 bases and at J to 4 bases, leaving 15 bases not matched to a gene. The protocol was immunoSEQ multiplex PCR, while the TCRdb copy is restricted to in-frame clones and leaves out a portion. The table shows approximately 660,000 clones, with 88% occurring only once. The sample also formed part of further work on human thymus T cells. That work adds: Thymic material originated from resections removed in the course of corrective heart surgery.

The source of this sequence is a boy less than two years old with a congenital heart defect. Material for sequencing was thymocytes. The chain couples TRBV27 to TRBJ2-5, with 9 bases matching TRBD2. The CDR3 protein is CASSQGREAGGAETQYF. The CDR3 nucleotides are TGTGCCAGCAGCCAGGGACGTGAAGCGGGAGGAGCAGAGACCCAGTACTTC.